The 28 T cell receptor beta chains in this list originate from one sample, sequenced in a study of blood T cell repertoires in COVID-19. Profiling relied on immunoSEQ multiplex PCR, and the TCRdb table lists in-frame clones only, not all of them. The sample has 140,000 to 150,000 clones; roughly 81% are singletons. Source material: peripheral blood. All receptors come from a human donor with acute or convalescent COVID-19. The donor label of this sample is uncertain.

This clone was observed a few times. The rearrangement joins TRBV30 to TRBJ1-5, with D maybe TRBD1 (5 bases). V lost 1 base and J lost 7, with 14 bases in between. CDR1 is GTSNPN and CDR2 is SVGIG in the germline V gene (reference sequence). This CDR3 region has 14 residues. The CDR3 is CAWSGQGGRQPQHF. In DNA, the CDR3 is TGTGCCTGGAGTGGGCAGGGAGGAAGACAGCCCCAGCATTTT.

This clone is deemed medium-sized. This sequence joins TRBV2 and TRBJ2-1; the D gene is possibly TRBD1 (6 bases). Germline V lookup: CDR1 SNHLY, CDR2 FYNNEI. The CDR3 has 16 amino acids. The germline V and J ends were trimmed by 3 bases and 2 bases, with 14 bases remaining between them. CDR3 in DNA: TGTGCCAGCAGTGAGGTTTGGAAGGGGGCCTACAATGAGCAGTTCTTC. This sequence encodes CASSEVWKGAYNEQFF. The entire variable domain, with the rest obtained from reference TRBV2 and TRBJ2-1, is as follows: EPEVTQTPSHQVTQMGQEVILRCVPISNHLYFYWYRQILGQKVEFLVSFYNNEISEKSEIFDDQFSVERPDGSNFTLKIRSTKLEDSAMYFCASSEVWKGAYNEQFFGPGTRLTVL.

The chain is built from TRBV7-9 and TRBJ2-7; D unresolved. Between the trimmed V and J ends, which lost 4 bases and 5 bases, there was a span of 12 bases. The V gene's germline CDR1 is SEHNR and CDR2 FQNEAQ (reference sequence). The CDR3 has 13 amino acids. CDR3 residues: CASSSVSRNEQYF. CDR3 in DNA: TGTGCCAGCAGCTCCGTCTCCAGAAACGAGCAGTACTTC.

The rearrangement links TRBV11-2 to TRBJ2-6; perhaps TRBD2 as D (5 bases). Germline V gene sequence: CDR1 SGHAT, CDR2 FQNNGV. This CDR3 is built from 14 residues. V lost 5 bases, J lost 4 bases, and 9 bases lay in between. Here the CDR3 reads CASSQTGGANVLTF. CDR3 DNA: TGTGCCAGCAGCCAGACGGGAGGGGCCAACGTCCTGACTTTC.

The table lists this clone with a count of one. V usage is TRBV5-6 and J usage is TRBJ1-1; D ambiguous. Germline CDR1 SGHDT, CDR2 YYEEEE. V was shortened by 1 base and J by 4 bases, with 8 bases between the two germline ends. The CDR3 is 13 residues long. The CDR3 is CASSLKRGTEAFF. Written as DNA, the CDR3 is TGTGCCAGCAGCTTGAAACGGGGCACTGAAGCTTTCTTT.

The chain has TRBV11-3 and TRBJ2-2; D is undetermined. V lost 2 bases and J lost 4, with 5 bases in between. Germline-derived CDR1 and CDR2 are SGHNT and YENEEA. The CDR3 is 13 residues long. CDR3 loop: CASSLRGTGELFF. The CDR3 DNA is TGTGCCAGCAGCTTACGCGGCACCGGGGAGCTGTTTTTT.

The chain joins TRBV21-1 to TRBJ2-7; the tabulated D call, TRBD1, remains unverified against the DNA. TRBV21-1 constitutes a pseudogene. The CDR3 sequence is 15 residues long. The CDR3: CASSRKQDRSYEQYF. CDR3 bases: TGTGCCAGCAGCAGGAAACAGGACCGCTCCTACGAGCAGTACTTC.

V gene TRBV30 combines with J gene TRBJ1-2; D gene uncertain. The length of the CDR3 is 13 residues. Germline CDR1 GTSNPN, CDR2 SVGIG (reference sequence). Trimming removed 0 bases at V and 3 bases at J, with 8 bases between. CDR3 amino acids: CAWSVGEDYGYTF. In nucleotides, the CDR3 is TGTGCCTGGAGTGTGGGTGAGGACTATGGCTACACCTTC.

V is TRBV5-6 and J is TRBJ2-7, with 10 bases that match TRBD2. V gave up 5 bases and J gave up 7 bases; unmatched junction bases: 6. Looked up from germline, CDR1 is SGHDT and CDR2 is YYEEEE. The CDR3 spans 13 residues. CDR3 DNA: TGTGCCAGCAGAGCGGGGGGGCGGGGTGAGCAGTACGTC. Translation: CASRAGGRGEQYV.

The chain recombines TRBV5-1 with TRBJ1-1, with unresolved D. Trimming took 0 bases from V and 7 from J, leaving 4 bases between them. The CDR3 sequence is 11 residues long. The germline gives CDR1 SGHRS, CDR2 YFSETQ. CDR3: CASSLGGEAFF. The DNA for the CDR3 is TGCGCCAGCAGCTTGGGCGGTGAAGCTTTCTTT.

This clone was counted once. This chain joins TRBV5-1 and TRBJ1-2, with unresolved D. V lost 3 bases to trimming and J lost 0 bases, with 6 bases between them. CDR1 is SGHRS and CDR2 is YFSETQ in the germline V gene. The CDR3 is 13 residues long. CDR3 DNA: TGCGCCAGCAGCTCGACATCTAACTATGGCTACACCTTC. This encodes CASSSTSNYGYTF.

This rearrangement joins TRBV23-1 to TRBJ2-2, with TRBD1 matching over 10 bases. TRBV23-1 is flagged as an ORF with uncertain function. The CDR3 sequence is 15 residues long. V dropped 4 bases and J dropped 5; count of bases not matched to a gene: 4. CDR3 in DNA: TGCGCCAGCAGTCCCCCGGGACAGGGGACCGGGGAGCTGTTTTTT. Amino acids: CASSPPGQGTGELFF.

This clone was seen only a few times. CDR3 loop: CASSSYSGSYEQYF. In nucleotides, the CDR3 is TGTGCCAGCAGCTCTTACAGTGGCTCCTACGAGCAGTACTTC. The chain links TRBV5-6 to TRBJ2-7; no firm D call. The CDR3 is made up of 14 amino acids. V lost 3 bases and J lost 0, with 10 bases in between. CDR1 and CDR2 (germline): SGHDT, YYEEEE. Using reference TRBV5-6 and TRBJ2-7 for the parts outside the CDR3, the full variable domain is DAGVTQSPTHLIKTRGQQVTLRCSPKSGHDTVSWYQQALGQGPQFIFQYYEEEERQRGNFPDRFSGHQFPNYSSELNVNALLLGDSALYLCASSSYSGSYEQYFGPGTRLTVT.

The gene calls are TRBV7-2 and TRBJ1-2, with TRBD1 matching over 9 bases. Losses at the gene ends were 4 bases for V and 0 bases for J; bases not matched to a gene: 3. Germline loops: CDR1 SGHTA, CDR2 FQGNSA. This CDR3 contains 15 residues. The CDR3 nucleotides read TGTGCCAGCAGCTCGCGGGACAGGGCTAACTATGGCTACACCTTC. Its protein is CASSSRDRANYGYTF. Combining the CDR3 with reference TRBV7-2 and TRBJ1-2 gives the whole variable domain GAGVSQSPSNKVTEKGKDVELRCDPISGHTALYWYRQSLGQGLEFLIYFQGNSAPDKSGLPSDRFSAERTGGSVSTLTIQRTQQEDSAVYLCASSSRDRANYGYTFGSGTRLTVV.

This chain uses TRBV10-3 with TRBJ1-1; 7 bases map to TRBD1. Trimming at V came to 2 bases and at J to 3 bases, leaving 0 bases not matched to a gene. CDR1 is ENHRY and CDR2 is SYGVKD in the germline V gene. This CDR3 spans 13 amino acids. In DNA, the CDR3 is TGTGCCATCAGTGAGACAGGGGACACTGAAGCTTTCTTT. Protein: CAISETGDTEAFF.

The V call is TRBV5-6, the J call TRBJ2-4; 7 bases fit TRBD2. Germline V CDR1 and CDR2: SGHDT, YYEEEE. V shed 6 bases, J shed 7 bases, and the junction held 7 bases outside the gene matches. The CDR3 totals 13 residues. Here the CDR3 DNA reads TGTGCCAGCACCGACGGGGGGAGGAACATTCAGTACTTC. As protein: CASTDGGRNIQYF.

CDR3 sequence: CASSIDPYGTHSYNEQFF. DNA for the CDR3: TGTGCCAGTAGTATAGACCCTTACGGGACTCACTCCTACAATGAGCAGTTCTTC. V is TRBV19 and J is TRBJ2-1; D is perhaps TRBD2 (6 bases). The germline CDR1 and CDR2 sequences are LNHDA and SQIVND (reference sequence). The CDR3 runs 18 residues. Deletions cut 0 bases from V and 0 bases from J, with 15 bases between.

The chain links TRBV5-1 to TRBJ2-2; TRBD2 matches at 10 bases. Germline V lookup: CDR1 SGHRS, CDR2 YFSETQ. V lost 1 base, J lost 5 bases, and 2 bases stayed unmatched. The CDR3 consists of 15 residues. The CDR3 protein is CASSLTAGGTGELFF. The CDR3 nucleotides read TGCGCCAGCAGCTTGACAGCGGGGGGGACCGGGGAGCTGTTTTTT.

J is TRBJ1-4 and V is TRBV5-1; D remains ambiguous. Trimming left V 6 bases short and J 7 bases short, with 16 bases between. The CDR3 is 14 residues long. CDR1 and CDR2 from the germline V gene are SGHRS and YFSETQ. In DNA form, the CDR3 reads TGCGCCAGCAAATCTTCAGGCTTATCTGAAAAACTGTTTTTT. Its translation is CASKSSGLSEKLFF.

This chain joins TRBV12-5 and TRBJ2-2, with D maybe TRBD1 (5 bases). The CDR3 length is 15 residues. Per the germline V gene, CDR1 is LGHNT and CDR2 is FRNRAP. V lost 2 bases and J 5 bases, leaving 12 bases between the germline ends. The CDR3 DNA sequence: TGTGCTAGTGGTTTGAGTGGGGCCGAAACCGGGGAGCTGTTTTTT. Translated, it gives CASGLSGAETGELFF.

This chain connects TRBV27 to TRBJ1-6; weak D call: TRBD1 (5 bases). Germline CDR1 MNHEY, CDR2 SMNVEV (reference sequence). The germline V and J ends were trimmed by 3 bases and 8 bases, with 14 bases remaining between them. The CDR3 extends over 15 amino acids. CDR3 in amino acids: CASSLGQVYDSPLHF. The DNA of the CDR3 is TGTGCCAGCAGTTTGGGGCAGGTCTACGATTCACCCCTCCACTTT.

This clone occurred a few times. The chain employs TRBV11-3 and TRBJ2-7; a possible D gene is TRBD2 (6 bases). The V end was cut by 4 bases, the J end by 0 bases, with 7 bases between. Germline V lookup: CDR1 SGHNT, CDR2 YENEEA. This CDR3 has 13 amino acids. The CDR3 nucleotides are TGTGCCAGCAGCTCGGGACTCTCCTACGAGCAGTACTTC. It codes for CASSSGLSYEQYF.

This chain connects TRBV9 to TRBJ1-1; 8 bases are shared with TRBD1. J lost 4 bases, V lost 4 bases, and 6 bases had no gene match. In germline, CDR1 is SGDLS, CDR2 YYNGEE. The CDR3 runs to 14 residues. As DNA, the CDR3 is TGTGCCAGCAGCCAACAGGGGGAGATCACTGAAGCTTTCTTT. Translation: CASSQQGEITEAFF.

The chain couples TRBV5-1 to TRBJ2-3, with D perhaps TRBD1 (5 bases). The CDR3 totals 16 residues. Germline V gives CDR1 SGHRS, CDR2 YFSETQ. V was shortened by 0 bases and J by 0 bases, with 11 bases between the two germline ends. The CDR3 is CASSLEGLSSTDTQYF. In DNA form, the CDR3 reads TGCGCCAGCAGCTTGGAGGGGTTAAGTAGCACAGATACGCAGTATTTT.

The CDR3 DNA reads as TGTGCCAGTAGTCCCACCCGAAGAGCCTACGAGCAGTACTTC. Protein sequence: CASSPTRRAYEQYF. The chain uses TRBV19 and TRBJ2-7, with D uncertain. V was clipped by 5 bases and J by 2 bases, with 13 bases between them. The CDR3 extends over 14 amino acids. Germline V gene sequence: CDR1 LNHDA, CDR2 SQIVND (reference sequence).

The genes are TRBV27 and TRBJ1-6; the D gene is possibly TRBD1 (5 bases). Germline V gene lookup returns CDR1 MNHEY and CDR2 SMNVEV (reference sequence). Trimming left V 8 bases short and J 10 bases short, with 21 bases between. The CDR3 runs 15 residues. CDR3 nucleotide sequence: TGTGCCAGCGGACCACGGACACCGGTAGGGTCACCCCTCCACTTT. Translating gives CASGPRTPVGSPLHF.

The chain joins TRBV3-1 (or the pseudogene TRBV3-2) to TRBJ1-1; tentatively, D is TRBD1 (6 bases). CDR3 length equals 13 residues. The germline CDR1 and CDR2 sequences are LGHDT and YNNKEL (reference sequence). Trimming left V 10 bases short and J 1 base short, with 13 bases between. This CDR3 reads CATSQGRNTEAFF. In DNA, the CDR3 is TGTGCCACCAGTCAGGGGCGGAACACTGAAGCTTTCTTT.

This rearrangement joins TRBV30 to TRBJ1-6; TRBD1 might be the D (5 bases). V was clipped by 3 bases and J by 6 bases, with 9 bases between them. Looked up from germline, CDR1 is GTSNPN and CDR2 is SVGIG (reference sequence). CDR3 size: 13 residues. The CDR3 DNA reads TGTGCCTGGAGGGGACTTTTTAATTCACCCCTCCACTTT. The encoded protein is CAWRGLFNSPLHF.